Listed here are 7 T cell receptor beta chains from one sample, sequenced in a study of siplizumab effects on memory and regulatory T cells (dated by TCRdb to the late 2010s). The receptor library was made with the immunoSEQ multiplex PCR assay. Entries here come from immuneACCESS through TCRdb and include only in-frame sequences with V and J called. Some clones fail to appear in such tables; in the studies checked, an unresolved V gene covers under half of the shortfall, and the cause of the remainder is unknown. The sample has approximately 94,000 clones on record, less than 95% of them singletons. The leading ten clones occupy roughly 1.3% of the sample. Sequencing was carried out using non-Treg CD4+ T cells sorted from blood. Read against the paper, the sample's cell subset or site label means: FACS-sorted unstimulated CD4+ non-regulatory T cells. These receptor sequences come from a human donor in good health.

The rearrangement links TRBV7-2 to TRBJ2-7; 16 bases fit TRBD2. The V gene end was trimmed by 5 bases and the J gene end by 3 bases; junction bases not matched to a gene: 7. CDR1 is SGHTA, CDR2 FQGNSA, per germline. This CDR3 is built from 17 residues. The CDR3 nucleotides read TGTGCCAGCAGCGGCTACGGGACTAGCGGGAGGGTCTACGAGCAGTACTTC. This gives the protein CASSGYGTSGRVYEQYF.

The chain has TRBV5-1 and TRBJ2-7, with 11 bases fitting TRBD2. This CDR3 region has 15 residues. J lost 3 bases, V lost 5 bases, and 7 bases had no gene match. Germline V gives CDR1 SGHRS, CDR2 YFSETQ. CDR3 coding DNA: TGCGCCAGCAGGCGGACCGGGACTAGCGGCTACGAGCAGTACTTC. The encoded protein is CASRRTGTSGYEQYF.

The chain has TRBV30 and TRBJ1-5, with D possibly being TRBD1 (6 bases). Germline V gene sequence: CDR1 GTSNPN, CDR2 SVGIG (reference sequence). The V and J ends lost 0 bases and 4 bases respectively, with 10 bases between them. The CDR3 is 14 residues long. The CDR3 bases are TGTGCCTGGAGTGTACAGGGCGGAAATCAGCCCCAGCATTTT. This encodes CAWSVQGGNQPQHF.

The chain has TRBV9 and TRBJ2-2; no reliable D call. The CDR3 has 14 amino acids. Trimming left V 0 bases short and J 3 bases short, with 6 bases between. From germline, CDR1 is SGDLS and CDR2 YYNGEE. This chain's CDR3 is CASSVGTDTGELFF. Written as DNA, the CDR3 is TGTGCCAGCAGCGTAGGGACGGACACCGGGGAGCTGTTTTTT.

V and J are TRBV30 and TRBJ1-6; 9 bases line up with TRBD1. CDR1 and CDR2 (germline): GTSNPN, SVGIG (reference sequence). This CDR3 has 13 amino acids. Trimming at V came to 3 bases and at J to 7 bases, leaving 1 base not matched to a gene. The CDR3 nucleotides are TGTGCCTGGAGGACAGGGGGAAATTCACCCCTCCACTTT. This codes for CAWRTGGNSPLHF.

The chain employs TRBV7-3 and TRBJ2-3; TRBD2 matches 13 bases. The CDR3 is made up of 15 amino acids. Germline V gene data show CDR1 as SGHTA and CDR2 as FQGTGA. J lost 5 bases, V lost 3 bases, and 2 bases had no gene match. As DNA, the CDR3 is TGTGCCAGCAGCTTGGGACTAGCGGGACAAGATACGCAGTATTTT. Translating it yields CASSLGLAGQDTQYF.

V gene TRBV11-2 combines with J gene TRBJ2-5; 9 bases match TRBD2. After removal of 5 bases from V and 4 bases from J, the junction contained 14 bases not matched to a gene. The CDR3 extends over 17 amino acids. Germline loops: CDR1 SGHAT, CDR2 FQNNGV. The CDR3 spells CASSPREPGLAIETQYF. The CDR3 nucleotides are TGTGCCAGCAGCCCCCGGGAGCCGGGACTAGCAATAGAGACCCAGTACTTC.